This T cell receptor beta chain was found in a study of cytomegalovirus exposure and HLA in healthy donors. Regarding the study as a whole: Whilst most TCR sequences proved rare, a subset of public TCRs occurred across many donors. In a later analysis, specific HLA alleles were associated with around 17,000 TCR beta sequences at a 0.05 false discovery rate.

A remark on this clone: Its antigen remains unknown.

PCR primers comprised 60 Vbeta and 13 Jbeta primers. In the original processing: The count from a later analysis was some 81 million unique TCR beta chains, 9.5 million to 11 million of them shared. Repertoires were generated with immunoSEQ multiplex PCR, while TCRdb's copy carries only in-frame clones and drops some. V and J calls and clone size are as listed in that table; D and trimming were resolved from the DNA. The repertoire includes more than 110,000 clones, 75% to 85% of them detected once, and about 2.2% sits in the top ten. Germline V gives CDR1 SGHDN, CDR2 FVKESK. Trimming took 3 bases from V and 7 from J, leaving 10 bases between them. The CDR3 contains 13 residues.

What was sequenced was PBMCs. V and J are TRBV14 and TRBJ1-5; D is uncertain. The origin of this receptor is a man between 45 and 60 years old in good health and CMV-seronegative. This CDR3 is CASSHPTEQPQHF. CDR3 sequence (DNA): TGTGCCAGCAGCCATCCAACAGAGCAGCCCCAGCATTTT.